The clone carrying this TCR beta chain was recorded at least ten times. TCR beta CDR3 sequences were amplified from RNA transcripts. Using the HTBI primer set, a first-round RT-PCR was run on the TCR CDR3. TCRdb redid the calling of the multiplex PCR reads with MiXCR, one entry per CDR3 protein. The table records some 550,000 distinct CDR3 sequences, approximately 15% of them present only once. Together with thyroid ultrasound, orbital computed tomography, serum thyroxine and TRAb, clinical symptoms were used for diagnoses. The source of the sample is a study of T cells in Graves' hyperthyroidism and ophthalmopathy. This CDR3 is built from 15 residues. V was shortened by 3 bases and J by 6 bases, with 17 bases between the two germline ends. Germline V CDR1 and CDR2: KGHSH, LQKENI.

The sequenced material came from blood. The clonotype was recovered from a woman in her 40s with Graves' ophthalmopathy. The gene calls are TRBV18 and TRBJ1-2; D unresolved. CDR3 in amino acids: CASSPWPVGTDGYTF. As DNA, the CDR3 is TGTGCCAGCTCACCGTGGCCCGTCGGCACTGATGGCTACACCTTC.